The T cell receptor beta chain under discussion was sequenced for a study of blood T cell repertoires in COVID-19. About the research overall: Donors in the United States, Italy and Spain gave samples during acute or convalescent COVID-19. Sample material is recorded as cDNA or gDNA derived from T cells, B-cell-depleted T cells, or PBMCs.

In the original analysis: Nucleated cell counts were estimated from reference gene primer amplification. Using immunoSEQ multiplex PCR, the repertoire was profiled, and TCRdb retains in-frame clones only, with some absent. Clone size and the V and J calls come from that table; the DNA yielded D and trimming. The table lists around 81,000 clones, approximately 88% of them singletons. The CDR3 totals 14 residues. The germline V gene has CDR1 MDHEN and CDR2 SYDVKM. Trimming stripped 2 bases from V and 2 bases from J, with 7 bases between. This sequence was found in a man aged 65 to 85 with acute or convalescent COVID-19. Sequenced input: peripheral blood. This sequence joins TRBV28 and TRBJ1-5; D gene ambiguous. CDR3 amino acids: CASSLGQGNQPQHF. CDR3 in DNA: TGTGCCAGCAGTTTAGGGCAGGGCAATCAGCCCCAGCATTTT.